The 14 T cell receptor beta chains below come from one sample, sequenced in a study of cytomegalovirus exposure and HLA in healthy donors. The PCR ran on 60 Vbeta and 13 Jbeta primers. Clones were sequenced by immunoSEQ multiplex PCR, and TCRdb holds only the in-frame ones, with some missing. The table records 100,000 or so clones, about 74% of them present only once. The sample was PBMCs. These TCRs come from a female donor in good health and CMV-seronegative.

The V and J genes are TRBV7-3 and TRBJ2-3, with 8 nucleotides matching TRBD2. Germline assignment: CDR1 SGHTA and CDR2 FQGTGA. The length of the CDR3 is 13 residues. J was trimmed by 4 bases and V by 5 bases; bases with no gene match: 2. The CDR3 coding sequence is TGTGCCAGCAGCGTGCGGGGGGCAGATACGCAGTATTTT. It specifies CASSVRGADTQYF.

The chain carries TRBV7-9 and TRBJ1-5, with D unclear. Germline CDR1 SEHNR, CDR2 FQNEAQ (reference sequence). CDR3 size: 15 residues. V was pared by 3 bases and J by 2 bases, with 11 bases between. Here the CDR3 DNA reads TGTGCCAGCAGCTTTTCGGGTTCTCGCAATCAGCCCCAGCATTTT. The encoded protein is CASSFSGSRNQPQHF.

This CDR3 reads CASSLAPSGGFYNEQFF. The CDR3 DNA is TGTGCCAGCAGCTTGGCCCCTAGCGGGGGGTTCTACAATGAGCAGTTCTTC. The rearrangement uses TRBV5-4 and TRBJ2-1, with 11 bases matching TRBD2. The V and J ends lost 0 bases and 3 bases, in that order; junction bases with no gene match: 5. CDR1 is SGHNT and CDR2 is YYREEE in the germline V gene (reference sequence). The CDR3 is made up of 17 amino acids.

Regarding this clone: An end of the junction differs from the germline gene, which may be a read error. This chain uses TRBV5-6 with TRBJ1-6; 9 bases align to TRBD1. CDR1 and CDR2 (germline): SGHDT, YYEEEE. CDR3 length equals 14 residues. CDR3 DNA sequence: TGTGCCAGCAGTTTGGGACAGGGCCCTTCACCCCTCCACTTT. Translation gives CASSLGQGPSPLHF.

The chain combines TRBV5-5 with TRBJ1-6; D may be TRBD1 (5 bases). In germline, CDR1 is SGHKS, CDR2 YYEKEE (reference sequence). V lost 6 bases and J 14 bases, leaving 24 bases between the germline ends. There are 15 residues in the CDR3. The CDR3 spells CASKSSGLPAEALHF. CDR3 bases: TGTGCCAGCAAGAGCTCGGGACTCCCCGCTGAAGCCCTCCACTTT.

The rearrangement uses TRBV6-5 and TRBJ1-2; D may be TRBD1 (5 bases). CDR1 is MNHEY and CDR2 is SVGAGI in the germline V gene. CDR3 size: 13 residues. V was shortened by 0 bases and J by 5 bases, with 7 bases between the two germline ends. CDR3 in amino acids: CASSYSAGYGYTF. The CDR3 DNA is TGTGCCAGCAGTTACTCGGCAGGGTATGGCTACACCTTC.

This chain uses TRBV10-2 with TRBJ2-1, with 9 bases fitting TRBD1. This CDR3 has 15 amino acids. Looked up from germline, CDR1 is WSHSY and CDR2 is SAAADI. Trimming removed 5 bases from V and 2 bases from J; junction bases left unmatched: 4. The CDR3 sequence is CASSSGDRAYNEQFF. As DNA, the CDR3 is TGCGCCAGCAGTAGCGGGGACAGGGCCTACAATGAGCAGTTCTTC.

The CDR3 nucleotides read TGTGCCAGCAGCTTGAGGGGGGGTTTCCAAGAGACCCAGTACTTC. This encodes CASSLRGGFQETQYF. This rearrangement joins TRBV5-5 to TRBJ2-5, with D perhaps TRBD2 (7 bases). The CDR3 totals 15 residues. The germline V and J ends were trimmed by 1 base and 1 base, with 11 bases remaining between them. Germline lookup yields CDR1 SGHKS and CDR2 YYEKEE (reference sequence). The entire variable domain, with the rest obtained from reference TRBV5-5 and TRBJ2-5, is as follows: DAGVTQSPTHLIKTRGQQVTLRCSPISGHKSVSWYQQVLGQGPQFIFQYYEKEERGRGNFPDRFSARQFPNYSSELNVNALLLGDSALYLCASSLRGGFQETQYFGPGTRLLVL.

This clone was observed a few times. The chain joins TRBV4-1 to TRBJ1-5; D may be TRBD1 (5 bases). Trimming cost V 0 bases and J 6 bases, with 21 bases left between them. This CDR3 is built from 18 residues. In germline, CDR1 is MGHRA, CDR2 YSYEKL. CDR3 amino acids: CASSQDLMQGAGTQPQHF. In nucleotides, the CDR3 is TGCGCCAGCAGCCAAGATCTCATGCAGGGCGCGGGAACTCAGCCCCAGCATTTT.

The genes are TRBV5-1 and TRBJ2-7; D may be TRBD1 (5 bases). Per germline, CDR1 SGHRS and CDR2 YFSETQ. The CDR3 contains 15 residues. Trimming shortened V by 2 bases and J by 0 bases, and 12 bases separated the two germline ends. The CDR3 sequence: CASSFAGQSSYEQYF. The DNA for the CDR3 is TGCGCCAGCAGCTTTGCAGGGCAGAGCTCCTACGAGCAGTACTTC.

This clone was seen just once. The chain recombines TRBV18 with TRBJ1-6, with D possibly matching TRBD1 (6 bases). Germline CDR1 KGHSH, CDR2 LQKENI. V dropped 3 bases and J dropped 11 bases, with 14 bases sitting between them. The CDR3 sequence is 14 residues long. CDR3 DNA: TGTGCCAGCTCACCCCAAAACAGGGCACCACCCCTCCACTTT. Encoded protein: CASSPQNRAPPLHF.

This chain uses TRBV23-1 with TRBJ1-4; 9 positions agree with TRBD1. TRBV23-1 is noted as an ORF with a role that remains uncertain. This CDR3 spans 18 amino acids. J lost 5 bases, V lost 1 base, and 11 bases had no gene match. The CDR3 DNA reads TGCGCCAGCAGTCAATGCGGTCGTCCGGGACAGGGAAATGAAAAACTGTTTTTT. Translation: CASSQCGRPGQGNEKLFF.

The genes are TRBV7-9 and TRBJ1-1, with D perhaps TRBD1 (6 bases). Trimming removed 1 base from V and 8 bases from J, with 14 bases in between. The germline gives CDR1 SEHNR, CDR2 FQNEAQ (reference sequence). The CDR3 totals 14 residues. The CDR3: CASSLVGSGTEAFF. The CDR3 nucleotides read TGTGCCAGCAGCTTAGTGGGATCGGGGACAGAAGCTTTCTTT.

This clone has only a few counts. J is TRBJ1-1 and V is TRBV18; D ambiguous. Trimming took off 2 bases at V and 3 bases at J, with 7 bases between the two ends. The CDR3 is made up of 13 amino acids. The germline V gene encodes CDR1 KGHSH and CDR2 LQKENI. CDR3 nucleotides: TGTGCCAGCTCACCATCCGGGGACACTGAAGCTTTCTTT. Protein sequence: CASSPSGDTEAFF.